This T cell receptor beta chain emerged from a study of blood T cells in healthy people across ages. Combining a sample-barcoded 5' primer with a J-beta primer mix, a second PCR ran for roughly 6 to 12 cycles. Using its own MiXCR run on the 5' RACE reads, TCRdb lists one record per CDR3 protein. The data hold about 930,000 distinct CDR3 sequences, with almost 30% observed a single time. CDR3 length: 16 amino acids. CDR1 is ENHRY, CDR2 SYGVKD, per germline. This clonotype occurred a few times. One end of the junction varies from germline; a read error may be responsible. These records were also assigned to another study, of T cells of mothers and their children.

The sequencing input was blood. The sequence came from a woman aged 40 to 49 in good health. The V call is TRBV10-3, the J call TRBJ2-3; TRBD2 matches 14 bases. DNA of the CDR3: TGTGCCATTAGTGAGCCGGGACTAGCGGGGGAAGATACGCAGTATTTT. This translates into CAISEPGLAGEDTQYF.